These 30 T cell receptor beta chains came from one sample sequenced in a study of blood T cell repertoires in COVID-19. Generated by immunoSEQ multiplex PCR, the TCRdb table keeps only in-frame clones and is missing some. The sample contains roughly 360,000 clones, around 87% of which appear only once. The sequencing sample was made of PBMCs or T cells enriched from blood (not recorded which). The receptor set was obtained from a man aged 25 to 45 who had recovered from COVID-19.

The CDR3 region is CASSLGQGLTSNQPQHF. The CDR3 coding sequence is TGTGCCAGCAGCTTAGGTCAGGGTTTAACGAGCAATCAGCCCCAGCATTTT. The chain uses TRBV7-9 and TRBJ1-5, with D possibly matching TRBD1 (5 bases). The CDR3 has 17 amino acids. Germline V gene lookup returns CDR1 SEHNR and CDR2 FQNEAQ (reference sequence). The germline V and J ends were trimmed by 1 base and 1 base, with 14 bases remaining between them.

The chain couples TRBV3-1 (or the pseudogene TRBV3-2) to TRBJ1-2; D unresolved. The CDR3 consists of 13 residues. Per germline, CDR1 LGHDT and CDR2 YNNKEL (reference sequence). The ends were cut back, 2 bases at V and 0 bases at J, with 4 bases in the middle. The CDR3 bases are TGTGCCAGCAGCCAAACAGCTAACTATGGCTACACCTTC. It specifies CASSQTANYGYTF.

This clone was recorded once. CDR3 DNA sequence: TGTGCCAGCAGCCTCGGGTCGTCAAGCAATCAGCCCCAGCATTTT. Protein sequence: CASSLGSSSNQPQHF. V and J are TRBV5-6 and TRBJ1-5; no reliable D call. CDR3 length equals 15 residues. The V end lost 4 bases, the J end lost 1 base, and 12 bases lay between the germline ends. Germline V CDR1 and CDR2: SGHDT, YYEEEE. Together with reference TRBV5-6 and TRBJ1-5, the CDR3 gives the full variable domain: DAGVTQSPTHLIKTRGQQVTLRCSPKSGHDTVSWYQQALGQGPQFIFQYYEEEERQRGNFPDRFSGHQFPNYSSELNVNALLLGDSALYLCASSLGSSSNQPQHFGDGTRLSIL.

The J gene is TRBJ1-1, the V gene TRBV5-1; D uncertain. The germline gives CDR1 SGHRS, CDR2 YFSETQ. CDR3 length equals 14 residues. V was trimmed by 1 base and J by 8 bases, leaving 15 bases between them. The CDR3 sequence: CASSLRIGEQEAFF. In DNA form, the CDR3 reads TGCGCCAGCAGCTTGCGGATCGGGGAACAGGAAGCTTTCTTT. Based on the CDR3 plus reference TRBV5-1 and TRBJ1-1, the full variable domain is KAGVTQTPRYLIKTRGQQVTLSCSPISGHRSVSWYQQTPGQGLQFLFEYFSETQRNKGNFPGRFSGRQFSNSRSEMNVSTLELGDSALYLCASSLRIGEQEAFFGQGTRLTVV.

Of note for this clone: At one boundary the junction diverges from the germline segment, which might be a read error. The chain carries TRBV12-3 or TRBV12-4 and TRBJ2-7; a possible D gene is TRBD1 (6 bases). The CDR3 totals 13 residues. CDR3 loop: CASRFEQGRTQYF. The CDR3 DNA sequence: TGTGCCAGCCGTTTCGAACAGGGAAGGACGCAGTACTTC.

This chain connects TRBV5-5 to TRBJ1-5; 7 bases align to TRBD1. CDR1 is SGHKS and CDR2 is YYEKEE in the germline V gene (reference sequence). V trimming: 0 bases; J trimming: 11 bases; junction bases outside the gene matches: 8. The CDR3 covers 14 residues. The CDR3 loop is CASSLVQGGLAQHF. CDR3 in DNA: TGTGCCAGCAGCTTGGTCCAGGGGGGCTTGGCCCAGCATTTT.

The V gene is TRBV12-5, the J gene TRBJ1-4; maybe TRBD1 (6 bases). V lost 6 bases to trimming and J lost 7 bases, with 21 bases between them. The CDR3 runs 16 residues. Germline CDR1 and CDR2: LGHNT and FRNRAP. The CDR3 region is CASGPHAGGWGEKLFF. CDR3 coding DNA: TGTGCTAGTGGGCCCCATGCGGGGGGCTGGGGTGAAAAACTGTTTTTT.

CDR3 sequence reads: CASSLNINTEAFF. The CDR3, as DNA: TGTGCCAGCAGCCTAAATATCAACACTGAAGCTTTCTTT. V is TRBV11-3 and J is TRBJ1-1; D gene unclear. The CDR3 sequence is 13 residues long. CDR1 and CDR2 from the germline V gene are SGHNT and YENEEA. The ends were cut back, 5 bases at V and 2 bases at J, with 9 bases in the middle.

V gene TRBV7-6 combines with J gene TRBJ2-3, with 7 nucleotides matching TRBD1. Germline CDR1 and CDR2: SGHVS and FNYEAQ. J lost 2 bases, V lost 0 bases, and 5 bases had no gene match. The CDR3 is 16 amino acids. The CDR3 coding sequence is TGTGCCAGCAGCTTAGCCCCGGGACAGAACACAGATACGCAGTATTTT. It specifies CASSLAPGQNTDTQYF.

This chain uses TRBV24-1 with TRBJ2-1; 10 positions match TRBD2. Germline CDR1 is KGHDR and CDR2 is SFDVKD. There are 15 residues in the CDR3. After removal of 5 bases from V and 4 bases from J, the junction contained 4 bases not matched to a gene. The DNA for the CDR3 is TGTGCCACCAGTGGTTCTAGCGGGGGTTACAATGAGCAGTTCTTC. It encodes CATSGSSGGYNEQFF.

This clone was counted a single time. The gene calls are TRBV5-1 and TRBJ1-6; 7 bases are shared with TRBD1. CDR1 SGHRS and CDR2 YFSETQ come from the germline V gene. The trim removed 4 bases at V and 6 bases at J, leaving 4 bases unmatched. The CDR3 extends over 14 amino acids. CDR3 nucleotides: TGCGCCAGCAGCCCCGACAGGGCTAATTCACCCCTCCACTTT. It codes for CASSPDRANSPLHF.

V usage is TRBV5-1 and J usage is TRBJ1-2, with 7 bases fitting TRBD1. Trimming cost V 4 bases and J 7 bases; bases outside gene matches: 10. CDR3 length: 14 amino acids. Germline CDR1 is SGHRS and CDR2 is YFSETQ. The CDR3 sequence is CASSGSTGNGGYTF. The CDR3 DNA follows: TGCGCCAGCAGCGGATCGACAGGGAATGGTGGCTACACCTTC.

There are a few counts of this clone. The chain combines TRBV19 with TRBJ1-4; D gene uncertain. CDR1 LNHDA and CDR2 SQIVND come from the germline V gene (reference sequence). V was shortened by 5 bases and J by 0 bases, with 16 bases between the two germline ends. The CDR3 is 17 residues long. Here the CDR3 reads CASSHPRAIATNEKLFF. CDR3 bases: TGTGCCAGTAGTCACCCGAGGGCGATAGCAACTAATGAAAAACTGTTTTTT.

The chain uses TRBV11-2 and TRBJ2-6; D gene unclear. Trimming shortened V by 6 bases and J by 4 bases, and 4 bases separated the two germline ends. The CDR3 is 12 amino acids. Germline loops: CDR1 SGHAT, CDR2 FQNNGV. The CDR3 reads CASSPGANVLTF. CDR3 DNA sequence: TGTGCCAGCAGTCCGGGGGCCAACGTCCTGACTTTC.

This chain links TRBV10-3 with TRBJ1-5; D gene uncertain. The V and J ends lost 3 bases and 2 bases respectively, with 11 bases between them. Germline V CDR1 and CDR2: ENHRY, SYGVKD. This CDR3 has 15 amino acids. CDR3 coding DNA: TGTGCCATCAGTGAAGCCGACATAGGCAATCAGCCCCAGCATTTT. This sequence encodes CAISEADIGNQPQHF.

V and J are TRBV5-1 and TRBJ1-1; possible D gene TRBD1, 5 bases. V was cut by 4 bases and J by 6 bases, with 10 bases left in between. The CDR3 covers 12 residues. Germline lookup yields CDR1 SGHRS and CDR2 YFSETQ. CDR3 protein: CASSRDSSEAFF. CDR3 nucleotide sequence: TGCGCCAGCAGCCGTGACAGTTCTGAAGCTTTCTTT.

V and J are TRBV6-1 and TRBJ2-1, with 7 bases fitting TRBD2. V shed 8 bases, J shed 10 bases, and the junction held 5 bases outside the gene matches. Germline-derived CDR1 and CDR2 are MNHNS and SASEGT. The CDR3 totals 11 residues. DNA of the CDR3: TGTGCCAGCTGGTACGGGGGGGAGCAGTTCTTC. Protein: CASWYGGEQFF.

This clone was observed a handful of times. The chain uses TRBV6-5 and TRBJ2-6; D may be TRBD1 (5 bases). From germline, CDR1 is MNHEY and CDR2 SVGAGI. The CDR3 is 15 amino acids. Between the trimmed V and J ends, which lost 4 bases and 0 bases, there was a span of 7 bases. CDR3 nucleotide sequence: TGTGCCAGCAGTTCCGACAGCTCTGGGGCCAACGTCCTGACTTTC. Its protein product is CASSSDSSGANVLTF.

V is TRBV27 and J is TRBJ1-4, with a weak D call TRBD1 (6 bases). V was shortened by 6 bases and J by 0 bases, with 11 bases between the two germline ends. CDR3 length: 15 amino acids. The germline gives CDR1 MNHEY, CDR2 SMNVEV (reference sequence). The CDR3 protein is CASRWGRATNEKLFF. Written as DNA, the CDR3 is TGTGCCAGCAGATGGGGGCGGGCAACTAATGAAAAACTGTTTTTT.

Of note for this clone: The same CDR3 also results from other DNA sequences found in this sample. V and J are TRBV18 and TRBJ2-7; 7 positions match TRBD1. The CDR3 length is 14 residues. CDR1 and CDR2 (germline): KGHSH, LQKENI. V lost 6 bases, J lost 2 bases, and 7 bases stayed unmatched. The CDR3 sequence is CASSPADRPYEQYF. DNA of the CDR3: TGTGCCAGCTCGCCCGCGGACAGGCCCTACGAGCAGTACTTC.

The table lists this clone with many counts. This chain links TRBV4-2 with TRBJ2-6, with D uncertain. V was cut by 3 bases and J by 0 bases, with 12 bases left in between. The CDR3 runs 17 residues. Germline CDR1 and CDR2: LGHNA and YNFKEQ. CDR3 sequence (DNA): TGTGCCAGCAGCCAGGGCCAGGTATACTCTGGGGCCAACGTCCTGACTTTC. Residues: CASSQGQVYSGANVLTF.

This clone was seen only once. The chain employs TRBV10-1 and TRBJ2-3; 14 nucleotides agree with TRBD2. Trimming took 2 bases from V and 8 from J; bases not matched to a gene: 0. From germline, CDR1 is WNHNN and CDR2 SYGVQD (reference sequence). The CDR3 runs 14 residues. The CDR3 DNA follows: TGCGCCAGCAGTGAGGGACTAGCGGGGGGTACGCAGTATTTT. Translated, it gives CASSEGLAGGTQYF.

The gene calls are TRBV15 and TRBJ2-5; no clear D. The CDR3 loop spans 16 amino acids. Per germline, CDR1 LNHNV and CDR2 YYDKDF (reference sequence). Trimming shortened V by 2 bases and J by 4 bases, and 17 bases separated the two germline ends. The CDR3, as DNA: TGTGCCACCAGCAGAAATTATAGTCCGCGAGCAGAGACCCAGTACTTC. Translation gives CATSRNYSPRAETQYF.

This clone was counted only a few times. The CDR3 protein is CASAEVGGQPQHF. CDR3 sequence (DNA): TGTGCTAGTGCAGAGGTGGGGGGTCAGCCCCAGCATTTT. The chain carries TRBV12-5 and TRBJ1-5, with a tentative D call TRBD1 (5 bases). This CDR3 has 13 amino acids. Germline values: CDR1 LGHNT, CDR2 FRNRAP. The V and J ends lost 7 bases and 6 bases respectively, with 13 bases between them. Full variable domain (remainder filled in from reference TRBV12-5 and TRBJ1-5): DARVTQTPRHKVTEMGQEVTMRCQPILGHNTVFWYRQTMMQGLELLAYFRNRAPLDDSGMPKDRFSAEMPDATLATLKIQPSEPRDSAVYFCASAEVGGQPQHFGDGTRLSIL.

The chain combines TRBV19 with TRBJ1-6; tentatively, D is TRBD1 (6 bases). The germline V gene has CDR1 LNHDA and CDR2 SQIVND (reference sequence). The CDR3 is 15 amino acids. V gave up 5 bases and J gave up 10 bases, with 18 bases separating them. This CDR3 is CASSPQQGGGSPLHF. Written as DNA, the CDR3 is TGTGCCAGTAGTCCCCAACAGGGTGGGGGATCACCCCTCCACTTT.

The genes are TRBV5-3 and TRBJ1-6, with no clear D. TRBV5-3 is designated an ORF whose function remains uncertain. Trimming left V 3 bases short and J 10 bases short, with 8 bases between. This CDR3 contains 12 residues. The CDR3 bases are TGTGCCAGAAGCTGGGAGGTCTCACCCCTCCACTTT. Translation gives CARSWEVSPLHF.

The chain uses TRBV2 and TRBJ1-2, with D possibly matching TRBD1 (5 bases). V gave up 6 bases and J gave up 5 bases, with 10 bases separating them. CDR3 length: 12 amino acids. Germline values: CDR1 SNHLY, CDR2 FYNNEI. CDR3 sequence: CASRGGGYGYTF. CDR3 nucleotide sequence: TGTGCCAGCAGGGGCGGGGGTTATGGCTACACCTTC.

The chain joins TRBV6-2 or TRBV6-3 to TRBJ2-1; 10 positions agree with TRBD2. The CDR3 has 18 residues. Germline trimming cut 2 bases from V and 6 bases from J; bases unmatched to any gene: 13. Looked up from germline, CDR1 is MNHEY and CDR2 is SVGEGT. This chain's CDR3 is CASSYEGLAGGPVNEQFF. CDR3 DNA sequence: TGTGCCAGCAGTTACGAGGGATTAGCGGGGGGACCCGTCAATGAGCAGTTCTTC.

This clone was observed once. The chain carries TRBV7-8 and TRBJ1-1; 10 bases fit TRBD1. In germline, CDR1 is SGHVS, CDR2 FQNEAQ. With 5 bases clipped from V and 11 bases from J, the junction kept 11 bases outside the gene matches. This CDR3 contains 14 residues. The CDR3 region is CASSPTDRGVVAFF. CDR3 DNA: TGTGCCAGCAGCCCTACGGACAGGGGGGTTGTGGCTTTCTTT.

This clone appeared a single time. The chain carries TRBV18 and TRBJ2-3, with 11 bases aligning to TRBD2. Trimming took 3 bases from V and 5 from J; bases not matched to a gene: 10. Germline values: CDR1 KGHSH, CDR2 LQKENI. The CDR3 loop spans 17 amino acids. CDR3 sequence: CASSPALAGGSGDTQYF. CDR3 DNA: TGTGCCAGCTCACCGGCTCTAGCGGGGGGCAGCGGAGATACGCAGTATTTT.